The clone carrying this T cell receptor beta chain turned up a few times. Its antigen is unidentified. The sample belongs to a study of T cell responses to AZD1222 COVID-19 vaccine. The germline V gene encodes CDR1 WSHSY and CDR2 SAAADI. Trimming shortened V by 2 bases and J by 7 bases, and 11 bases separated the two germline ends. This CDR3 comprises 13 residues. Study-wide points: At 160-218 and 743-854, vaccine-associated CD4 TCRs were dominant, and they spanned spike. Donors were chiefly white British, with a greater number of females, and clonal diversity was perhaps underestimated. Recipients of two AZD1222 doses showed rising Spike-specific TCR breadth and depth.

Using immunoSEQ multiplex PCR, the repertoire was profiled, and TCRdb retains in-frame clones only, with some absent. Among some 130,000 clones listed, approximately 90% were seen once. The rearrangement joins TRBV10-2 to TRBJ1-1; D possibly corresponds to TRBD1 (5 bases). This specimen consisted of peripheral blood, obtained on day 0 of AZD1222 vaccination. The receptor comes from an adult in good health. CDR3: CASSEGRVIEAFF. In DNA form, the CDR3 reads TGCGCCAGCAGTGAGGGCAGGGTAATTGAAGCTTTCTTT.